This T cell receptor (beta chain) was retrieved from a study of blood T cell repertoires in COVID-19. Overall study context: Material from acute and convalescent COVID-19 was sourced from the United States, Italy and Spain.

This table comes from immunoSEQ multiplex PCR, and its TCRdb copy is limited to in-frame clones, with some not included. The data hold a few hundred thousand clones, with 89% observed a single time. The CDR3 has 13 residues. Germline V CDR1 and CDR2: MGHRA, YSYEKL. The V segment lost 6 bases and the J segment 2 bases; nucleotides outside the gene matches: 2. Sequenced material: peripheral blood. The origin of this receptor is a woman aged 35 to 49 who had recovered from COVID-19. The chain has TRBV4-1 and TRBJ1-2, with TRBD1 matching 8 bases. The CDR3 DNA follows: TGCGCCAGCAGAGGACAGGGAAACTATGGCTACACCTTC. Protein: CASRGQGNYGYTF.